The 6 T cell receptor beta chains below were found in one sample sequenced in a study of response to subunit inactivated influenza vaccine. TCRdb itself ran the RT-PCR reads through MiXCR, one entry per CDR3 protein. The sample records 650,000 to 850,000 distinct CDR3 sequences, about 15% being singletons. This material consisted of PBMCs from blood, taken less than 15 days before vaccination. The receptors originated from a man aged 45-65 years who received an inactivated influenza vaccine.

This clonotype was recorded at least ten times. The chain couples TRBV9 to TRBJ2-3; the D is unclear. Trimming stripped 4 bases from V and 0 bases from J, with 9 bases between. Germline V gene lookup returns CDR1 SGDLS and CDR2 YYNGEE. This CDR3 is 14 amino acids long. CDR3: CASSPSSSTDTQYF. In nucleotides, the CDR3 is TGTGCCAGCAGCCCCTCTTCTAGCACAGATACGCAGTATTTT.

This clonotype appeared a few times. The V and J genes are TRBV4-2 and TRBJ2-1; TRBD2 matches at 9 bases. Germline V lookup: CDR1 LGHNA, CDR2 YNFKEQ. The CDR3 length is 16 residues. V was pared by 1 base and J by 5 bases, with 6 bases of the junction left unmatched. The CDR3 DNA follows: TGTGCCAGCAGCCAAGCTGCGGGAGGGCCCCACAATGAGCAGTTCTTC. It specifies CASSQAAGGPHNEQFF.

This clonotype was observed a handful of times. This CDR3 is CASSPGEGRPQHF. DNA for the CDR3: TGTGCCAGCAGTCCCGGTGAGGGGAGGCCCCAGCATTTT. The rearrangement links TRBV7-2 to TRBJ1-5; possibly TRBD1 for D (5 bases). V dropped 6 bases and J dropped 9 bases, with 15 bases sitting between them. The germline CDR1 and CDR2 sequences are SGHTA and FQGNSA. The CDR3 consists of 13 residues.

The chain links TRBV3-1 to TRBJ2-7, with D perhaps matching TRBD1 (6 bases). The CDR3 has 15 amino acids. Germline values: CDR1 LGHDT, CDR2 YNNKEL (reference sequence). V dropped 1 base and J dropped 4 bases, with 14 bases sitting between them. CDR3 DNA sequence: TGTGCCAGCAGCCAAGCTCAGGGGCCCACTTACGAGCAGTACTTC. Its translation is CASSQAQGPTYEQYF.

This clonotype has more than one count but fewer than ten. CDR3 in DNA: TGCGCCAGCAGCTTGGTCCGACAGTCGGCCTACGAGCAGTACTTC. Protein: CASSLVRQSAYEQYF. This sequence joins TRBV5-1 and TRBJ2-7; D may be TRBD1 (5 bases). Germline CDR1 is SGHRS and CDR2 is YFSETQ. The V gene lost 0 bases and the J gene lost 2 bases, with 12 bases spanning the gap. The CDR3 has 15 residues.

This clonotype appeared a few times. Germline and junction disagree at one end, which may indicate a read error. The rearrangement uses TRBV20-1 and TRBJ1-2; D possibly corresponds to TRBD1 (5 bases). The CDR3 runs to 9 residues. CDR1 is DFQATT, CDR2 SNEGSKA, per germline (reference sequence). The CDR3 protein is CSARGDLHF. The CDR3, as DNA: TGCAGTGCTAGGGGGGATCTACATTTC.